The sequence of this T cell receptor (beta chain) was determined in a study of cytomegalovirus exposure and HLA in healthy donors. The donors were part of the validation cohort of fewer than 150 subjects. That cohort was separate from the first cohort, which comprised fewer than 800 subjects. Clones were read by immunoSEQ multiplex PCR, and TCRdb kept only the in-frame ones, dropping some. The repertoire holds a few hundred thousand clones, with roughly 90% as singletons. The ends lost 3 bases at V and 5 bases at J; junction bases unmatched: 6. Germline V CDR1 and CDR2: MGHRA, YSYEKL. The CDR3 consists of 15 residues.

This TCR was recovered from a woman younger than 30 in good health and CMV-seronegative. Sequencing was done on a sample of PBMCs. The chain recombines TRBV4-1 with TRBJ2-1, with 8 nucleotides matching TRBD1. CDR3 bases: TGCGCCAGCAGCCAGCTGGGACAGGACAACAATGAGCAGTTCTTC. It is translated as CASSQLGQDNNEQFF.